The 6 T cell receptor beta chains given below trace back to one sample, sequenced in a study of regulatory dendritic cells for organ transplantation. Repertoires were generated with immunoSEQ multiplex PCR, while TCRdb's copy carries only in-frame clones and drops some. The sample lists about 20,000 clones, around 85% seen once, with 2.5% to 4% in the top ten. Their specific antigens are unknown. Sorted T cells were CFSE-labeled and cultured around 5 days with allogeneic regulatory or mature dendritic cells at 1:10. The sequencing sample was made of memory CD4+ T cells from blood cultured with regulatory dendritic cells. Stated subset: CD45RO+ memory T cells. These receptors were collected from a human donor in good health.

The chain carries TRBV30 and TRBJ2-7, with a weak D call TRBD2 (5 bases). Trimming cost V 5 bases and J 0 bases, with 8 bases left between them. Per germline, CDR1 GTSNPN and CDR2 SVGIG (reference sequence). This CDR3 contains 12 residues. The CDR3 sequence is CAWGSDSYEQYF. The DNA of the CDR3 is TGTGCCTGGGGGAGTGACTCCTACGAGCAGTACTTC.

CDR3 sequence reads: CASSRRTSGFTDTQYF. DNA of the CDR3: TGTGCCAGCAGCCGCAGGACTAGCGGGTTCACAGATACGCAGTATTTT. V and J are TRBV2 and TRBJ2-3; 11 nucleotides align to TRBD2. The CDR3 sequence is 16 residues long. Trimming took 6 bases from V and 2 from J; bases not matched to a gene: 7. Germline V gene sequence: CDR1 SNHLY, CDR2 FYNNEI.

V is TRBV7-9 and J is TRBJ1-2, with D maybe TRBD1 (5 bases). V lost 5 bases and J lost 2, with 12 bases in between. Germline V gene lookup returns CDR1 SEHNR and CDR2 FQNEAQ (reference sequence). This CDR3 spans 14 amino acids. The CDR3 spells CASSRGEGNYGYTF. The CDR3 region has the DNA TGTGCCAGCAGCCGGGGGGAGGGGAACTATGGCTACACCTTC.

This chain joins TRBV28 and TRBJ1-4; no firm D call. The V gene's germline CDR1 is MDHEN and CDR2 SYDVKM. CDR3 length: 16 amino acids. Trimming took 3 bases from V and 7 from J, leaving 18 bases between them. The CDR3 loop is CASSFGRSRVGEKLFF. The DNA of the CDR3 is TGTGCCAGCAGTTTCGGAAGGTCTCGAGTGGGTGAAAAACTGTTTTTT. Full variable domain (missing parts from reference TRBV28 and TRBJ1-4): DVKVTQSSRYLVKRTGEKVFLECVQDMDHENMFWYRQDPGLGLRLIYFSYDVKMKEKGDIPEGYSVSREKKERFSLILESASTNQTSMYLCASSFGRSRVGEKLFFGSGTQLSVL.

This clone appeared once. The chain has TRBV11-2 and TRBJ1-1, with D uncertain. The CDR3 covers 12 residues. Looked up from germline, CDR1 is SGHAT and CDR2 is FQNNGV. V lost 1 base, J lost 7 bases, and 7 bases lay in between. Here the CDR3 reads CASSLAGLEAFF. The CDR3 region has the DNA TGTGCCAGCAGCTTAGCCGGCCTTGAAGCTTTCTTT. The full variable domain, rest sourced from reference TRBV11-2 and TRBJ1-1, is EAGVAQSPRYKIIEKRQSVAFWCNPISGHATLYWYQQILGQGPKLLIQFQNNGVVDDSQLPKDRFSAERLKGVDSTLKIQPAKLEDSAVYLCASSLAGLEAFFGQGTRLTVV.

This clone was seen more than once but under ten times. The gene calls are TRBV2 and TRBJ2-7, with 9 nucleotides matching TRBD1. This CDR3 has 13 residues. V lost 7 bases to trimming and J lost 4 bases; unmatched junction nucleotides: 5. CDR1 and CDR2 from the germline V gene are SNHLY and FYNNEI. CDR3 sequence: CASKGQGEYEQYF. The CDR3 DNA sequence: TGTGCCAGCAAGGGACAGGGAGAGTACGAGCAGTACTTC.